A selection of T cell receptor beta chains follows, all from one sample in a study of blood T cells in healthy people across ages. TCRdb fed the 5' RACE reads into MiXCR, producing one record per CDR3 protein. The sample contains 700,000 to 800,000 distinct CDR3 sequences, around 40% of which appear only once. Specimen: blood. Receptor source: a woman in her fifties or sixties in good health. The CDR3 runs from the conserved cysteine through the conserved F or W. Fields, in order: J gene, D gene, clone size, V gene, CDR3 protein, CDR3 DNA. The D gene is left open where the match is weak. Rows may omit the clone size; those that give it use once, few, many or a size class.

TRBJ2-1 - - TRBV6-2/TRBV6-3 CASSELGARYNEQFF TGTGCCAGCAGTGAACTAGGGGCAAGGTACAATGAGCAGTTCTTC
TRBJ2-1 - few TRBV14 CASSHLYNEQFF TGTGCCAGCAGCCACCTATACAATGAGCAGTTCTTC
TRBJ2-1 TRBD2 once TRBV28 CASSFGLAGRSEQFF TGTGCCAGCAGTTTCGGACTAGCGGGAAGGAGTGAGCAGTTCTTC
TRBJ2-1 - - TRBV7-2 CASSTVLRGYNNEQFF TGTGCCAGCAGCACTGTCTTGAGGGGATATAACAATGAGCAGTTCTTC
TRBJ2-4 - few TRBV6-6 CASSYSIRSLKNIQYF TGTGCCAGCAGTTACTCGATCAGGAGCCTCAAAAACATTCAGTACTTC
TRBJ2-1 - many TRBV29-1 CSVAPDSYNEQFF TGCAGCGTTGCCCCAGACTCCTACAATGAGCAGTTCTTC
TRBJ1-6 TRBD1 - TRBV7-2 CASSLASGPGGGSPLHF TGTGCCAGCAGCTTAGCATCGGGGCCAGGGGGAGGCTCACCCCTCCACTTT
TRBJ2-3 - - TRBV7-9 CASSLAEIYTDTQYF TGTGCCAGCAGCTTAGCGGAGATCTACACAGATACGCAGTATTTT
TRBJ2-5 - few TRBV20-1 CSATQAKGQYF TGCAGTGCTACCCAAGCGAAGGGGCAGTACTTC
TRBJ2-5 - - TRBV5-1 CASSKSDFWVETQYF TGCGCCAGCAGCAAATCGGACTTCTGGGTAGAGACCCAGTACTTC
TRBJ2-2 TRBD2 - TRBV6-6 CAARAGENTGELFF TGTGCCGCTCGAGCGGGAGAGAATACCGGGGAGCTGTTTTTT
TRBJ1-4 - - TRBV5-5 CASKRSDGAPNEKLFF TGTGCCAGCAAGCGGAGTGATGGGGCACCAAATGAAAAACTGTTTTTT
TRBJ2-2 - - TRBV29-1 CSGLEDTGELFF TGCAGCGGACTAGAAGACACCGGGGAGCTGTTTTTT
TRBJ1-5 - few TRBV20-1 CSASTGTIPKPQHF TGCAGTGCTAGTACAGGGACCATTCCGAAGCCCCAGCATTTT
TRBJ2-7 TRBD2 - TRBV28 CASTVSSGSRYEQYF TGTGCCAGCACCGTCTCTAGCGGGAGTAGGTACGAGCAGTACTTC
TRBJ1-2 - once TRBV29-1 CSAYITGSGDYGYTF TGCAGCGCCTATATTACAGGTTCCGGCGACTATGGCTACACCTTC
TRBJ2-1 - many TRBV14 CASSQDAVKGSEQFF TGTGCCAGCAGCCAAGATGCTGTAAAGGGGAGTGAGCAGTTCTTC
TRBJ2-4 - few TRBV7-3 CASSSIRDGIQYF TGTGCCAGCAGCTCCATCCGGGACGGCATTCAGTACTTC
TRBJ2-7 TRBD1 - TRBV18 CASSPPIGQGWEQYF TGTGCCAGCTCACCACCGATAGGACAGGGCTGGGAGCAGTACTTC
TRBJ2-3 - - TRBV20-1 CSALGGSTDTQYF TGCAGTGCTCTGGGGGGCTCCACAGATACGCAGTATTTT
TRBJ1-4 - - TRBV9 CASSRDMPNEELFF TGTGCCAGCAGCAGGGACATGCCAAACGAAGAACTGTTTTTT
TRBJ2-7 TRBD1 - TRBV5-6 CASSRGQFYERYF TGTGCCAGCAGCAGGGGACAGTTCTACGAGCGGTACTTC
TRBJ2-1 - - TRBV2 CASTSECMVNEQFF TGTGCCAGCACCTCAGAGTGTATGGTCAATGAGCAGTTCTTC
TRBJ2-5 - - TRBV3-1 CASSRTGEGAVETQYF TGTGCCAGCAGCCGCACCGGGGAGGGGGCGGTGGAGACCCAGTACTTC
TRBJ2-5 - - TRBV7-7 CASSLAGTGIETQYF TGTGCCAGCAGCTTAGCGGGCACCGGCATTGAGACCCAGTACTTC
TRBJ1-4 - - TRBV6-5 CASSFSKGSFVGLFF TGTGCCAGCAGTTTCTCCAAGGGGTCTTTCGTAGGATTGTTTTTT
TRBJ2-4 TRBD1 few TRBV20-1 CSAKSGGNIQYF TGCAGTGCTAAATCAGGGGGTAACATTCAGTACTTC
TRBJ2-3 - many TRBV29-1 CSVTPSAEIATDTQYF TGCAGCGTAACCCCGTCAGCGGAGATCGCCACAGATACGCAGTATTTT
TRBJ2-7 - few TRBV5-1 CASSLATGNLYEQYF TGCGCCAGCAGCTTGGCAACAGGGAATCTCTACGAGCAGTACTTC
TRBJ2-1 - - TRBV20-1 CSAKRNLQETQFF TGCAGTGCTAAGCGGAATCTTCAAGAGACCCAGTTCTTC
TRBJ2-5 - - TRBV9 CASSAGTGAGETQYF TGTGCCAGCAGCGCGGGGACTGGAGCTGGAGAGACCCAGTACTTC
TRBJ2-7 TRBD2 - TRBV9 CASSVALAGLPYEQYF TGTGCCAGCAGCGTAGCCCTAGCGGGACTCCCCTACGAGCAGTACTTC
TRBJ2-5 TRBD2 few TRBV13 CASSILTSGDQETQYF TGTGCCAGCAGCATCCTGACTAGCGGAGACCAAGAGACCCAGTACTTC
TRBJ2-5 - many TRBV5-1 CASSPQGRQETQYF TGTGCCAGCAGCCCCCAGGGACGCCAAGAGACCCAGTACTTC
TRBJ2-5 - few TRBV11-2 CASSTGREETQYF TGTGCCAGCAGCACGGGCCGGGAGGAGACCCAGTACTTC
TRBJ2-7 TRBD2 few TRBV20-1 CSARDMAASGSNEQYF TGCAGTGCTAGAGATATGGCGGCTAGCGGGAGCAACGAGCAGTACTTC
TRBJ2-5 - - TRBV7-2 CASSLEGGQETQYF TGTGCCAGCAGCTTAGAGGGTGGACAAGAGACCCAGTACTTC
TRBJ2-1 - once TRBV2 CASPRLSGGAYNEQFF TGTGCCAGCCCCCGTCTAAGCGGCGGGGCTTACAATGAGCAGTTCTTC
TRBJ1-1 - - TRBV7-9 CTSRPTLTLDTEAFF TGTACCAGCAGGCCGACCCTGACTTTGGACACTGAAGCTTTCTTT
TRBJ2-1 - few TRBV6-5 CASSFPVWRLQFF TGTGCCAGCAGTTTCCCGGTGTGGAGACTGCAGTTCTTC
TRBJ2-4 TRBD1 many TRBV4-3 CASSLVLGTANQYF TGCGCCAGCAGCCTAGTTCTTGGGACAGCAAATCAGTACTTC
TRBJ2-3 - - TRBV2 CASSLQGPRTDTQYF TGTGCCAGCAGTCTGCAGGGGCCCCGCACAGATACGCAGTATTTT
TRBJ2-1 TRBD2 - TRBV4-1 CASSQAGTSGGSRNEQFF TGCGCCAGCAGCCAAGCAGGGACTAGCGGGGGCTCTAGAAACGAGCAGTTCTTC
TRBJ2-5 TRBD2 - TRBV20-1 CSARAQRGAANQETQYF TGCAGTGCTAGAGCACAGCGGGGGGCCGCCAACCAAGAGACCCAGTACTTC
TRBJ2-3 TRBD1 few TRBV29-1 CSVEDELDRGRADTQYF TGCAGCGTTGAAGATGAACTGGACAGGGGGCGAGCAGATACGCAGTATTTT
TRBJ2-5 TRBD2 - TRBV4-2 CASSQIPGLAGVGEQYF TGTGCCAGCAGCCAAATCCCGGGACTAGCGGGAGTAGGTGAGCAGTACTTC
TRBJ2-1 - few TRBV30 CAWSWGNEQFF TGTGCCTGGAGTTGGGGGAATGAGCAGTTCTTC
TRBJ2-1 - - TRBV6-5 CASSYRILYEQFF TGTGCCAGCAGTTACCGCATTTTGTATGAGCAGTTCTTC
TRBJ2-7 - few TRBV20-1 CSAPDENSYEQYF TGCAGTGCTCCGGACGAAAACTCCTACGAGCAGTACTTC
TRBJ2-7 - many TRBV29-1 CSAGGGQQYEQYF TGCAGCGCTGGGGGTGGACAGCAATACGAGCAGTACTTC
TRBJ2-5 TRBD2 few TRBV5-6 CASSTLWTSGSETQYF TGTGCCAGCAGCACATTGTGGACTAGCGGGAGTGAGACCCAGTACTTC
TRBJ1-5 - - TRBV5-1 CASSLMGLANQPQHF TGCGCCAGCAGCTTGATGGGGTTGGCGAATCAGCCCCAGCATTTT
TRBJ2-7 TRBD2 few TRBV20-1 CSVLGTSGRVEQYF TGCAGTGTCCTGGGGACTAGCGGGAGAGTTGAGCAGTACTTC
TRBJ1-2 - few TRBV28 CASSPQGVSGYTF TGTGCCAGCAGCCCACAGGGAGTGAGTGGCTACACCTTC
TRBJ2-5 - few TRBV27 CASSFGDFQYF TGTGCCAGCAGTTTTGGAGACTTCCAGTACTTC
TRBJ2-1 - many TRBV12-3/TRBV12-4 CALGQGLYNEQFF TGTGCCCTAGGGCAGGGGTTATACAATGAGCAGTTCTTC
TRBJ1-1 - few TRBV4-2 CASSQAGGGTEAFF TGTGCCAGCAGCCAAGCGGGAGGGGGCACTGAAGCTTTCTTT
TRBJ2-7 TRBD2 - TRBV27 CASSPRLAETYEQYF TGTGCCAGCAGTCCGCGACTAGCGGAGACCTACGAGCAGTACTTC